This TCR beta chain was sequenced for a study of T cells in Graves' hyperthyroidism and ophthalmopathy (dated by TCRdb to between 2018 and 2021). Regarding the research as a whole: Peripheral blood was collected at initial diagnosis, before any treatment. A discovery cohort of approximately 97 patients, 43 with Graves' ophthalmopathy and 57 with stable Graves' hyperthyroidism, was used to find distinguishing TCR V-J signatures. An independent validation cohort of under 20 hyperthyroidism patients and about 15 patients who later progressed to ophthalmopathy tested prospective prediction of ophthalmopathy. The approximately 100 discovery patients were divided at random into training and test sets in a 7:3 ratio. In several Graves' hyperthyroidism patients, the study also compared T-cell repertoires from thyroid tissue with T-cell repertoires from blood. Once sampling was done, hyperthyroidism patients were given methimazole at a starting dose of 30 mg daily, whereas ophthalmopathy patients were given high-dose intravenous methylprednisolone. According to the paper, TCR Vbeta CDR3 sequencing was carried out on approximately 140 peripheral blood samples, which came from approximately 41 ophthalmopathy, 75 or so hyperthyroidism and 17 progressor patients. What the research found in general, with its limitations: No statistical method was used to set the sample size in advance, and investigators knew the group allocation. In validation, the model predicted progression to ophthalmopathy with just under 71% sensitivity and less than 75% specificity, a median of approximately 6.5 months before onset. Most expanded thyroid clonotypes (frequency above 0.001) were also detected in blood, suggesting blood repertoires may reflect thyroid immune responses. In cross-validation, a model built on a 13 V-J signature told ophthalmopathy apart from stable hyperthyroidism with less than 90% sensitivity and about 81% specificity, and in testing the same model reached 80%/75%.

Concerning this clonotype itself: Its target antigen remains unknown. Per-base quality was not reported, and no clone a single base away is much larger than it.

Moderately to severely active disease, a Clinical Activity Score of at least 3, a NOSPECS grade of at least 4, and a duration under 3 months were present in ophthalmopathy patients. Exclusion was applied to patients with uncontrolled infections, other autoimmune diseases, pregnancy or lactation. Clinical symptoms, serum thyroxine and TRAb, thyroid ultrasound, and orbital computed tomography formed the basis for the diagnoses. Ficoll-Paque density gradient centrifugation was used to isolate PBMCs from 9.5 to 10 ml of fresh peripheral blood. Total RNA was extracted with Trizol reagent, and quality was checked on an Agilent 2100 Bioanalyzer. The TCR beta CDR3 regions were amplified from the RNA transcripts. A first-round RT-PCR of the TCR CDR3 used the HTBI primer set with the Qiagen OneStep RT-PCR kit. A second multiplex PCR round built the libraries, followed by size selection and purification. Sequencing of the libraries was done on an Illumina HiSeq2000 using paired-end 100 bp reads. From the authors' description of their analysis: SOAPnuke was used to process the raw data, removing reads that contained adapters or uncalled bases, had a mean Phred below 15, or lacked an exact match to the constant primer or identifier. High-quality paired reads were merged using COPE v1.2.5, and each unique nucleotide sequence was defined as a clonotype. MiTCR v1.1 was used to align the clonotypes against IMGT TRBV, TRBD and TRBJ reference segments. Analysis was restricted to V-J combinations with a frequency above 0.0001, which covered roughly 99% of repertoires. A TCS score was defined as the ratio of F50 (clonal expansion) to E x V (chaos), with BLOSUM62-based TCRdist applied between CDR3 peptides within each V-J. Welch's t-statistics and random forest reduced 450 to 600 V-J features to 13, which were used in a naive Bayes classifier (R e1071). The public reads were quality trimmed at Q25 with fastp and then assembled into clones with MiXCR by TCRdb, keeping productive beta chains. Merged by CDR3 protein, the rows form single entries marked with the most common genes and DNA. These V and J calls rely on TCRdb rather than the paper's analysis. The sample table holds over 300,000 distinct CDR3 sequences, of which approximately 15% were seen once. The ten largest account for 34% of the sample.

The germline V and J ends show losses of 5 bases and 3 bases respectively, and no gene match explains 24 bases of the junction. The CDR3 starts with the cysteine, ends with the phenylalanine, and has 20 residues. Left in the record is the CDR3 DNA by itself, 60 bases read in frame from the first base. For CDR1 and CDR2, the germline V gene lists SNHLY and FYNNEI. The source of this sequence is a woman in her 40s with Graves' ophthalmopathy. Sequencing used blood. The sequence links TRBV2 to TRBJ2-7; TRBD1 lines up with 8 middle nucleotides. The CDR3 region has the sequence CASSRTTGRGPSKPNYEQYF. The bases are TGTGCCAGCAGTCGGACGACGGGCAGGGGGCCATCAAAACCCAACTACGAGCAGTACTTC.